The following is a T cell receptor beta chain sequence with its context. Its specificity is not known. Deletions cut 0 bases from V and 5 bases from J, with 11 bases between. The germline CDR1 and CDR2 sequences are SGHRS and YFSETQ. The CDR3 totals 14 residues. This record belongs to a study of shared clonotypes between healthy human individuals. Background on the study: The people who gave samples were a couple of women and a few men aged 18 to 49.

The study's findings and limits: Clonotypes shared by all four sorted-subset donors had higher generation probabilities than non-shared clonotypes. Estimated clonotype richness was generally higher in naive than memory subsets.

Clones were read by immunoSEQ multiplex PCR, and TCRdb kept only the in-frame ones, dropping some. The sample carries some 2,500,000 clones, roughly 92% recorded once. The origin of this receptor is a man younger than 30 in good health. Some clones in this sample may be carry-over from other donors' samples. Sequencing used naive CD4+ T cells from PBMCs. Subset reported: CD45RA+ positively selected. This sequence joins TRBV5-1 and TRBJ2-5; D remains unclear. Here the CDR3 reads CASSLVAPGETQYF. In DNA form, the CDR3 reads TGCGCCAGCAGCTTGGTTGCGCCTGGGGAGACCCAGTACTTC.